A selection of T cell receptor beta chains follows, all from one sample in a study of blood T cell repertoires in COVID-19. Sequencing was performed with immunoSEQ multiplex PCR; in TCRdb, only in-frame clones are kept and a portion is missing. The table has about 240,000 clones, 70% to 90% seen once. Sequencing was done on a sample of peripheral blood. The source is a woman aged 40 to 50 who had recovered from COVID-19. Each CDR3 is given without its conserved first and last residue. Fields, in order: V gene, J gene, CDR3 protein.

>TRBV5-8|TRBJ1-2
ASSLAPTGGVNGYT
>TRBV10-3|TRBJ2-7
AISESGTTGGFSYEQY
>TRBV6-4|TRBJ2-2
ASSDSWREPGGELF
>TRBV9|TRBJ2-7
ASSGSQGATYEQY
>TRBV6-6|TRBJ2-7
ASRPLGGSYEQY
>TRBV7-9|TRBJ1-5
ASSLGQGLRNQPQH
>TRBV30|TRBJ2-2
ACQTPNTGELF
>TRBV24-1|TRBJ2-3
ATTDTGTSGRSRADTQY
>TRBV21-1|TRBJ2-5
ASRRKQETQY
>TRBV19|TRBJ1-2
ASHPGAGYGYT
>TRBV7-9|TRBJ2-1
ASSFSGVGDEQF
>TRBV5-4|TRBJ2-1
ASSPRTSPSQGNEQF
>TRBV6-5|TRBJ2-1
ASTQAGRGEQF